This record concerns one T cell receptor (beta chain) sequence. It has no known antigen specificity. The input lacks base qualities; no much larger clone sits a single base away. These data come from a study of radiotherapy plus CTLA-4 blockade in lung cancer (dated by TCRdb to the late 2010s). Looking at the study overall: Among the enrolled patients, about 19% had an objective response, and 25% to 35% reached disease control.

Libraries were built with the immunoSEQ multiplex PCR assay. TCRdb took this table from immuneACCESS and kept in-frame rearrangements with V and J called. Such tables lack part of the clones; where checked against another copy, unresolved V genes explain under half of the gap, and the rest is unexplained. This sample holds some 87,000 clones; about 85% were observed only once. More than 12% of the sample goes to the ten largest clones. General study outcomes and caveats: Increased serum interferon-beta after radiation, together with early dynamic changes in blood T cell clones, were reported to be the strongest predictors of response. After treatment with radiotherapy and ipilimumab, TCR clones that originated in tumors expanded in peripheral blood.

In this study, focal radiation therapy paired with CTLA-4 blockade (ipilimumab) was tested in patients who had chemo-refractory metastatic non-small-cell lung cancer. CDR1 and CDR2 (MDHEN, SYDVKM) derive from the germline V gene. The CDR3 measures 13 amino acids from cysteine to phenylalanine. Just CDR3 DNA is preserved here, 39 bases in frame from base 1. Trimming takes 6 bases from V and 2 bases from J, and the germline ends sit 9 bases apart. The receptor's source is a human donor with non-small cell lung cancer that progressed on radiotherapy plus ipilimumab. Specimen: peripheral blood, collected from a patient treated with radiotherapy plus ipilimumab. The chain joins TRBV28 to TRBJ2-3; confidence is insufficient to name the D gene. The DNA is TGTGCCAGCAGATCCCCAGTCACAGATACGCAGTATTTT. Its amino acids are CASRSPVTDTQYF.